A selection of T cell receptor beta chains follows, all from one sample in a study of blood T cell repertoires in COVID-19. Generated by immunoSEQ multiplex PCR, the TCRdb table keeps only in-frame clones and is missing some. The sample has some 300,000 clones, roughly 89% seen once. Material for sequencing was peripheral blood. These receptors were collected from a woman aged 40 to 50 with COVID-19, enrolled during active disease. CDR3s include the opening cysteine and the closing phenylalanine or tryptophan. The order of the fields is CDR3 protein, CDR3 DNA, J gene, D gene, V gene. A D gene is named only where the DNA matches it firmly.

cdr3_aa: CASSLVGEDTQYF
cdr3_nt: TGCGCCAGCAGCTTGGTCGGGGAAGATACGCAGTATTTT
j_call: TRBJ2-3
d_call: .
v_call: TRBV5-1

cdr3_aa: CASSLSHNEKLFF
cdr3_nt: TGTGCCAGCAGCTTAAGTCATAATGAAAAACTGTTTTTT
j_call: TRBJ1-4
d_call: .
v_call: TRBV7-3

cdr3_aa: CASSFYRGNEQFF
cdr3_nt: TGTGCCAGCAGCTTCTACAGGGGTAATGAGCAGTTCTTC
j_call: TRBJ2-1
d_call: TRBD1
v_call: TRBV7-8

cdr3_aa: CASSQMAGQETQYF
cdr3_nt: TGTGCCAGCAGCCAAATGGCGGGCCAAGAGACCCAGTACTTC
j_call: TRBJ2-5
d_call: .
v_call: TRBV3-1/TRBV3-2

cdr3_aa: CASSIRGSDNQPQHF
cdr3_nt: TGTGCCAGCAGTATAAGGGGCTCCGACAATCAGCCCCAGCATTTT
j_call: TRBJ1-5
d_call: .
v_call: TRBV28

cdr3_aa: CASSTGGTEAFF
cdr3_nt: TGTGCCAGCAGTACAGGGGGCACTGAAGCTTTCTTT
j_call: TRBJ1-1
d_call: TRBD1
v_call: TRBV2

cdr3_aa: CAISNGGQGLTGELFF
cdr3_nt: TGTGCCATCTCGAACGGGGGACAGGGGTTGACCGGGGAGCTGTTTTTT
j_call: TRBJ2-2
d_call: TRBD1
v_call: TRBV15

cdr3_aa: CAWRNSGQGAGYSGNTIYF
cdr3_nt: TGTGCCTGGAGAAATTCGGGACAGGGGGCGGGGTACTCTGGAAACACCATATATTTT
j_call: TRBJ1-3
d_call: TRBD1
v_call: TRBV30

cdr3_aa: CSASPGRNQETQYF
cdr3_nt: TGCAGTGCTAGTCCCGGGAGGAACCAAGAGACCCAGTACTTC
j_call: TRBJ2-5
d_call: TRBD2
v_call: TRBV20-1

cdr3_aa: CASREGTSGSAKNIQYF
cdr3_nt: TGTGCCAGCAGAGAAGGGACTAGCGGGAGTGCCAAAAACATTCAGTACTTC
j_call: TRBJ2-4
d_call: TRBD2
v_call: TRBV27

cdr3_aa: CASSRRTSGLIYNEQFF
cdr3_nt: TGTGCCAGCAGCCGGAGGACTAGCGGCTTGATCTACAATGAGCAGTTCTTC
j_call: TRBJ2-1
d_call: TRBD2
v_call: TRBV14

cdr3_aa: CASSEEKGPGKNIQYF
cdr3_nt: TGTGCCAGCAGTGAAGAAAAGGGGCCGGGCAAAAACATTCAGTACTTC
j_call: TRBJ2-4
d_call: .
v_call: TRBV6-1

cdr3_aa: CASSPLSRVAGVKWELFF
cdr3_nt: TGTGCCAGCAGTCCCCTTAGTCGGGTAGCGGGGGTAAAGTGGGAGCTGTTTTTT
j_call: TRBJ2-2
d_call: TRBD2
v_call: TRBV28

cdr3_aa: CASSPQGRDQPQHF
cdr3_nt: TGTGCCAGCTCACCCCAGGGCCGGGATCAGCCCCAGCATTTT
j_call: TRBJ1-5
d_call: .
v_call: TRBV18

cdr3_aa: CARSLVWLAGGYEQFF
cdr3_nt: TGTGCCAGAAGCTTAGTATGGTTAGCGGGAGGCTATGAGCAGTTCTTC
j_call: TRBJ2-1
d_call: .
v_call: TRBV7-5

cdr3_aa: CASQRGLNEKLFF
cdr3_nt: TGTGCCAGCCAGAGGGGGCTTAATGAAAAACTGTTTTTT
j_call: TRBJ1-4
d_call: TRBD1
v_call: TRBV6-5

cdr3_aa: CASSQETDLNTEAFF
cdr3_nt: TGCGCCAGCAGCCAAGAGACAGATCTGAACACTGAAGCTTTCTTT
j_call: TRBJ1-1
d_call: .
v_call: TRBV4-3

cdr3_aa: CASSGRTGAGAGANVLTF
cdr3_nt: TGTGCCAGCAGCGGAAGGACAGGGGCGGGGGCCGGGGCCAACGTCCTGACTTTC
j_call: TRBJ2-6
d_call: TRBD1
v_call: TRBV6-2/TRBV6-3

cdr3_aa: CASMTSGPYEQYF
cdr3_nt: TGTGCCAGCATGACTAGCGGACCCTACGAGCAGTACTTC
j_call: TRBJ2-7
d_call: TRBD2
v_call: TRBV12-3/TRBV12-4

cdr3_aa: CASSLGQGVRGYTF
cdr3_nt: TGTGCCAGCAGTTTGGGACAGGGAGTCCGGGGCTACACCTTC
j_call: TRBJ1-2
d_call: TRBD1
v_call: TRBV27

cdr3_aa: CAISEQGMNTEAFF
cdr3_nt: TGTGCCATCAGTGAGCAGGGGATGAACACTGAAGCTTTCTTT
j_call: TRBJ1-1
d_call: .
v_call: TRBV10-3

cdr3_aa: CASSLGPSGSPVYNEQFF
cdr3_nt: TGTGCCAGCAGCTTGGGACCTAGCGGGAGCCCGGTATACAATGAGCAGTTCTTC
j_call: TRBJ2-1
d_call: TRBD2
v_call: TRBV7-2

cdr3_aa: CASSPLRQPQHF
cdr3_nt: TGTGCCAGCAGCCCGCTCCGGCAGCCCCAGCATTTT
j_call: TRBJ1-5
d_call: .
v_call: TRBV28

cdr3_aa: CASSPSAGAYEQYF
cdr3_nt: TGTGCCAGCTCACCCTCGGCGGGAGCCTACGAGCAGTACTTC
j_call: TRBJ2-7
d_call: TRBD2
v_call: TRBV18

cdr3_aa: CASSLAPGQALYEQYF
cdr3_nt: TGTGCCAGCAGCTTGGCCCCGGGACAGGCCCTCTACGAGCAGTACTTC
j_call: TRBJ2-7
d_call: TRBD1
v_call: TRBV5-5

cdr3_aa: CASSLGQGYYEQYF
cdr3_nt: TGTGCCAGCAGCTTGGGGCAGGGGTACTACGAGCAGTACTTC
j_call: TRBJ2-7
d_call: .
v_call: TRBV5-4

cdr3_aa: CASSLAGTVSGNTIYF
cdr3_nt: TGCGCCAGCAGCTTAGCCGGGACAGTCTCTGGAAACACCATATATTTT
j_call: TRBJ1-3
d_call: TRBD1
v_call: TRBV5-1

cdr3_aa: CASSLSRSGVAKNIQYF
cdr3_nt: TGTGCCAGCAGTTTATCGAGAAGCGGGGTAGCCAAAAACATTCAGTACTTC
j_call: TRBJ2-4
d_call: TRBD2
v_call: TRBV27

cdr3_aa: CASSQNLGQGNRELFF
cdr3_nt: TGTGCCAGCAGCCAAAATTTAGGGCAGGGGAATCGGGAACTGTTTTTT
j_call: TRBJ1-4
d_call: .
v_call: TRBV3-1/TRBV3-2

cdr3_aa: CASSIAGGGKSSYEQYF
cdr3_nt: TGTGCCAGTAGTATAGCTGGGGGGGGGAAAAGCTCCTACGAGCAGTACTTC
j_call: TRBJ2-7
d_call: TRBD2
v_call: TRBV19

cdr3_aa: CASSSGPGRGGELFF
cdr3_nt: TGTGCCAGCAGCTCGGGACCCGGCAGGGGCGGGGAGCTGTTTTTT
j_call: TRBJ2-2
d_call: .
v_call: TRBV13

cdr3_aa: CASSLTQNQPQHF
cdr3_nt: TGTGCCAGCAGTTTAACACAGAATCAGCCCCAGCATTTT
j_call: TRBJ1-5
d_call: .
v_call: TRBV27

cdr3_aa: CASSDRRTGSGNTIYF
cdr3_nt: TGTGCCAGCAGTGACCGAAGGACAGGGTCTGGAAACACCATATATTTT
j_call: TRBJ1-3
d_call: TRBD1
v_call: TRBV6-2/TRBV6-3

cdr3_aa: CASSFGREGINTQYF
cdr3_nt: TGTGCCAGCAGCTTTGGGCGGGAGGGCATAAATACGCAGTATTTT
j_call: TRBJ2-3
d_call: TRBD2
v_call: TRBV5-4

cdr3_aa: CATGTSGGLSTDTQYF
cdr3_nt: TGTGCCACCGGGACTAGCGGGGGCCTCAGCACAGATACGCAGTATTTT
j_call: TRBJ2-3
d_call: TRBD2
v_call: TRBV10-3

cdr3_aa: CASSQEPGLNTEAFF
cdr3_nt: TGCGCCAGCAGCCAAGAACCAGGGTTGAACACTGAAGCTTTCTTT
j_call: TRBJ1-1
d_call: .
v_call: TRBV4-3

cdr3_aa: CASSETGRNYGYTF
cdr3_nt: TGTGCCAGCAGTGAGACAGGCCGGAACTATGGCTACACCTTC
j_call: TRBJ1-2
d_call: .
v_call: TRBV6-2/TRBV6-3